This T cell receptor beta chain was sequenced in a study of Tregs in tolerant kidney transplant recipients (dated by TCRdb to about 2019). General notes on the study: Transplants used related donors with nonmyeloablative bone marrow transplantation; mixed chimerism was transient in the human trials. The study used TCRbeta sequencing to identify donor-specific regulatory T cells before combined kidney and bone marrow transplantation, then tracked those cells after transplant.

For TCRbeta CDR3 sequencing, genomic DNA was extracted from sorted cells using the QIAGEN DNeasy Blood and Tissue Kit. High-throughput TCRbeta CDR3 sequencing, including PCR amplification with bias correction and internal controls, was performed commercially through immunoSEQ. Concerning the study's data processing: A unique productive TCRbeta sequence was defined by the CDR3 nucleotide sequence when primers matched, and otherwise by the CDR3 amino acid sequence together with the Vbeta and Jbeta genes. To correct for sorting error, sequences found in more than one sorted population at a frequency ratio of 2:1 or less were discarded, and the remaining shared sequences were assigned to the population with the higher frequency. Donor-reactive sequences were defined as at least 5-fold expanded in CFSE-low cells versus unstimulated cells, with frequency of at least 0.01% in CFSE-low cells. Jensen-Shannon divergence calculated on the top 100 TCRbeta sequences ranked by frequency was used to measure repertoire divergence. When a sample had multiple sequencing runs, each run was corrected for sorting error separately and the runs were then pooled. Held by TCRdb, this immuneACCESS table contains in-frame sequences only and omits some clones. Under half of the omission traces to an unresolved V gene where checked; the cause of the rest is unknown. V and J calls and clone size come straight from that table; D and trimming were deduced from the DNA. This sample comprises about 73,000 clones, around 98% of them detected only once. Of the sample, roughly 0.6% falls within the top ten clones.

In light of the paper, this sample's time point label describes: blood sample drawn before combined kidney and bone marrow transplant. Thawed PBMCs were FACS-sorted into unstimulated Tregs (CD4+CD25+CD127-), CD4+ non-Tregs (CD4+CD25-), CD4 cells and CD8 cells. The patients were several recipients of combined kidney and bone marrow transplants from the ITN036ST trial, and samples were available only from these trial subjects. Healthy control blood was processed to PBMCs by Ficoll density gradient and cryopreserved, and patient PBMCs were collected before and after transplant. The CDR3 contains 12 residues, cysteine and phenylalanine counted. The CDR3 DNA has 36 bases and is translated from base 1. A word on this clone: The antigen it recognizes is unknown. Within one base of it there is no much larger clone, and no base qualities were kept.

Points the paper makes about the study in general: Donor-specific Treg expansion was found to exceed global Treg expansion in tolerant patients, suggesting antigen-driven rather than nonspecific expansion. Biological reproducibility was not directly addressed, though technical replication error appeared minimal. The study was limited by small patient numbers, and the findings need validation in larger populations and under other immunosuppression protocols. Expanding Tregs with activated donor B cells appeared to identify the most biologically relevant and donor-specific TCRbeta repertoire. For some patients the PCR primers changed over time, which made it impossible to compare the samples from those patients at the nucleotide level.

Material: CD4+ T cells from blood, obtained before the transplant. This clonotype was obtained from a human donor who received a combined kidney and bone marrow transplant. The chain is made from TRBV21-1 and TRBJ2-2; the D call TRBD2 from the table was never checked on the DNA. TRBV21-1 is shown as a pseudogene. The CDR3 has the sequence CATLPNTGELFF. The DNA reads TGTGCCACCCTCCCGAACACCGGGGAGCTGTTTTTT.